The rows below give T cell receptor beta chains drawn from one sample of a study of blood T cell repertoires in COVID-19. Sequencing used immunoSEQ multiplex PCR; TCRdb keeps in-frame clones, though not all of them. The table has hundreds of thousands of clones, approximately 87% seen once; the top ten hold about 6.3%. Specimen: peripheral blood. The receptor source for this set is a woman aged 50 to 60 with COVID-19, enrolled during active disease. Both conserved end residues are part of each CDR3. The order of the fields is V gene, J gene, D gene, clone size, CDR3 protein, CDR3 DNA. The D gene is left open where the match is weak. Size tells how often a clone was seen (once, few, many) or the class of an expanded clone, and some rows leave it out.

>TRBV27|TRBJ1-2|NA|NA
CASSLARDTLNGYTF
TGTGCCAGCAGTTTAGCCCGGGACACCCTTAACGGCTACACCTTC
>TRBV30|TRBJ1-1|NA|NA
CAWSPRNTEAFF
TGTGCCTGGAGTCCGAGAAACACTGAAGCTTTCTTT
>TRBV12-5|TRBJ1-1|NA|NA
CASGLSGVGTEAFF
TGTGCTAGTGGTTTGTCGGGGGTAGGGACTGAAGCTTTCTTT
>TRBV2|TRBJ2-3|TRBD2|NA
CASSWSSGRRNTQYF
TGTGCCAGCAGCTGGTCTAGCGGGAGGAGGAATACGCAGTATTTT
>TRBV11-2|TRBJ2-5|NA|NA
CASTHSPTRTIETQYF
TGTGCCAGCACCCATTCCCCTACTAGAACAATAGAGACCCAGTACTTC
>TRBV5-4|TRBJ1-1|NA|NA
CASSLPNKNTEAFF
TGTGCCAGCAGCTTACCAAACAAGAACACTGAAGCTTTCTTT
>TRBV30|TRBJ1-2|NA|NA
CAWSWGPGGYTF
TGTGCCTGGAGTTGGGGGCCTGGTGGCTACACCTTC
>TRBV30|TRBJ1-5|NA|NA
CAWISEDNQPQHF
TGTGCCTGGATATCGGAGGACAATCAGCCCCAGCATTTT
>TRBV3-1/TRBV3-2|TRBJ1-5|NA|NA
CASSQDMGVGVQPQHF
TGTGCCAGCAGCCAAGATATGGGAGTGGGTGTACAGCCCCAGCATTTT
>TRBV18|TRBJ2-1|NA|NA
CASSPGQVNEQFF
TGTGCCAGCTCACCGGGGCAGGTCAATGAGCAGTTCTTC
>TRBV24-1|TRBJ2-3|TRBD1|NA
CAISPGQGNTDTQYF
TGTGCCATAAGCCCGGGACAGGGCAACACAGATACGCAGTATTTT
>TRBV5-1|TRBJ2-7|TRBD2|NA
CASSPVFGEGPYEQYF
TGCGCCAGCAGCCCTGTTTTCGGGGAGGGTCCCTACGAGCAGTACTTC
>TRBV19|TRBJ2-7|TRBD1|NA
CASRPTGQRYEQYF
TGTGCCAGTAGGCCAACGGGACAGCGCTACGAGCAGTACTTC
>TRBV19|TRBJ1-6|NA|NA
CASSNTGFGSPLHF
TGTGCCAGTAGTAATACAGGGTTTGGTTCACCCCTCCACTTT
>TRBV5-1|TRBJ2-2|TRBD1|NA
CASSSPAQGAVATGELFF
TGCGCCAGCAGCTCCCCCGCACAGGGGGCTGTGGCAACCGGGGAGCTGTTTTTT
>TRBV10-1|TRBJ2-1|TRBD2|NA
CASREGLAGPYNEQFF
TGCGCCAGCAGAGAGGGACTAGCGGGACCCTACAATGAGCAGTTCTTC
>TRBV10-3|TRBJ2-1|TRBD2|NA
CAISYSGSSYNEQFF
TGTGCCATCAGCTATAGCGGGAGCTCCTACAATGAGCAGTTCTTC
>TRBV9|TRBJ1-3|NA|NA
CASSVHDSSGNTIYF
TGTGCCAGCAGCGTTCACGACAGCTCTGGAAACACCATATATTTT
>TRBV27|TRBJ1-1|TRBD1|NA
CASKITGGGNTEAFF
TGTGCCAGCAAGATCACAGGGGGAGGGAACACTGAAGCTTTCTTT
>TRBV19|TRBJ1-2|NA|NA
CASSIGGDYGYTF
TGTGCCAGTAGTATAGGGGGGGACTATGGCTACACCTTC
>TRBV2|TRBJ2-7|TRBD2|NA
CASSPRLAGEVGQYF
TGTGCCAGCAGTCCAAGACTAGCGGGAGAGGTCGGGCAGTACTTC
>TRBV5-6|TRBJ2-2|TRBD2|NA
CASSLGTGTSRTGELFF
TGTGCCAGCAGCTTGGGGACCGGGACTAGTCGCACCGGGGAGCTGTTTTTT
>TRBV2|TRBJ1-5|TRBD1|NA
CASLRSDRGAQPQHF
TGTGCCAGCCTTAGATCGGACAGGGGGGCTCAGCCCCAGCATTTT
>TRBV12-2|TRBJ2-3|NA|NA
CASRPTEGLAMSLKRTDTQYF
TGTGCAAGTCGCCCGACTGAGGGACTAGCGATGTCCCTCAAAAGAACAGATACGCAGTATTTT
>TRBV10-1|TRBJ2-5|NA|NA
CASSDGWGVQETQYF
TGCGCCAGCAGTGATGGGTGGGGGGTACAAGAGACCCAGTACTTC
>TRBV6-5|TRBJ1-1|TRBD1|NA
CASSRQGYTEAFF
TGTGCCAGCAGCCGACAGGGGTACACTGAAGCTTTCTTT
>TRBV5-6|TRBJ2-7|NA|NA
CASSLGKGESSYEQYF
TGTGCCAGCAGCTTGGGAAAGGGAGAGAGCTCCTACGAGCAGTACTTC
>TRBV7-9|TRBJ2-5|NA|few
CASSLARETQYF
TGTGCCAGCAGCTTAGCGCGAGAGACCCAGTACTTC
>TRBV11-2|TRBJ2-1|NA|NA
CASSARTAYNEQFF
TGTGCCAGCAGCGCCCGGACTGCCTACAATGAGCAGTTCTTC
>TRBV6-6|TRBJ2-3|NA|NA
CASSGTSTSTDTQYF
TGTGCCAGCAGCGGGACTTCTACTAGCACAGATACGCAGTATTTT
>TRBV18|TRBJ1-4|TRBD1|NA
CASSPWTGSEKLFF
TGTGCCAGCTCACCATGGACAGGGAGTGAAAAACTGTTTTTT
>TRBV20-1|TRBJ2-7|NA|once
CSASLPGRYEQYF
TGCAGTGCTAGTTTGCCGGGGAGGTACGAGCAGTACTTC
>TRBV12-3/TRBV12-4|TRBJ2-7|NA|NA
CASSFGAYEQYF
TGTGCCAGCAGTTTCGGAGCCTACGAGCAGTACTTC